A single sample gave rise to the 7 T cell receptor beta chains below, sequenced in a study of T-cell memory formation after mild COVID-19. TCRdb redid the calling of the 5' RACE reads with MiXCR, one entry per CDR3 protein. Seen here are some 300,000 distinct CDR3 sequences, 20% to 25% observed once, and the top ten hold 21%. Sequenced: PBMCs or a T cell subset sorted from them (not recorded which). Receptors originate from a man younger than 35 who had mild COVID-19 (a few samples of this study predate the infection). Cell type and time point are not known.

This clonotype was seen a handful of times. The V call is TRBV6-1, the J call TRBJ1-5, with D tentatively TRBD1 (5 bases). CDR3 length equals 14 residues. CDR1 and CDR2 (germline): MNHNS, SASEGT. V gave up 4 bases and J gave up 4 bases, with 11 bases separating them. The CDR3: CASSGGFSNQPQHF. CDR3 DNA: TGTGCCAGCAGTGGGGGGTTCTCTAATCAGCCCCAGCATTTT.

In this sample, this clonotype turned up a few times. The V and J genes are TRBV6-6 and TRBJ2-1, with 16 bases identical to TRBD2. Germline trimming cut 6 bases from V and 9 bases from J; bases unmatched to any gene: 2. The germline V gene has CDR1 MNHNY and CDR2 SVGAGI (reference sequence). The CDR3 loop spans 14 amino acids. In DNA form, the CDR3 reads TGTGCCAGCAGCGGGACTAGCGGGGGGGCTGAGCAGTTCTTC. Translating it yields CASSGTSGGAEQFF.

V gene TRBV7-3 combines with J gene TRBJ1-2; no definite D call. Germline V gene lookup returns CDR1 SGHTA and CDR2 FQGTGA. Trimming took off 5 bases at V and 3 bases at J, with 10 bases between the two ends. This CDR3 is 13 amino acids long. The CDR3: CASSMTGDYGYTF. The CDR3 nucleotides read TGTGCCAGCAGCATGACCGGCGACTATGGCTACACCTTC.

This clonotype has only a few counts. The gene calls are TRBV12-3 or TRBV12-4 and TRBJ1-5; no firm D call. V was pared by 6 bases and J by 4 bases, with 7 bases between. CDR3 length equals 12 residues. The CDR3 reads CASSRRNQPQHF. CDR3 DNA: TGTGCCAGCAGCCGACGGAATCAGCCCCAGCATTTT.

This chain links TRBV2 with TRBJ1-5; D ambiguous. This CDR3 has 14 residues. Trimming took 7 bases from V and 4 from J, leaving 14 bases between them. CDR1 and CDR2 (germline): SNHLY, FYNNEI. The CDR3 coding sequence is TGTGCCAGCAAAGCAGGAGGCGGGAATCAGCCCCAGCATTTT. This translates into CASKAGGGNQPQHF.

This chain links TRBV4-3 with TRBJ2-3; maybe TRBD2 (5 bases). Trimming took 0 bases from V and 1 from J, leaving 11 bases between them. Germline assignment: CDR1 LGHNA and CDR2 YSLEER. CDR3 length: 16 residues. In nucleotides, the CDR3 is TGCGCCAGCAGCCAAGATCACCGACTACGCACAGATACGCAGTATTTT. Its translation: CASSQDHRLRTDTQYF.

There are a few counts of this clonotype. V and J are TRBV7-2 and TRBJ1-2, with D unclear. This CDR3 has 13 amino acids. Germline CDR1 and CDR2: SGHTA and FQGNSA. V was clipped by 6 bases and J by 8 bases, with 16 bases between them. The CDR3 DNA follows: TGTGCCAGCAGACCCGGTATGAGTCGGGGCTACACCTTC. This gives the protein CASRPGMSRGYTF.